The entry below gives a single TCR beta chain sequence along with its context. Its cognate antigen is unknown. The read ends 3 residues shy of where the CDR3 ends; the end is completed using the germline J gene. The entry originates in a study of T cells in women clearing cervical HPV infection. Study-level information: Blood came at first lesion visit for cases, post-clearance for controls. Study-wide points: Richness differences could reflect unmeasured T-cell content per sample. Controls had more TRBV6-7 (around 0.15%) than cases (approximately 0.11%).

Germline CDR1 is DFQATT and CDR2 is SNEGSKA (reference sequence). The ends lost 3 bases at V and 2 bases at J; junction bases unmatched: 4. This CDR3 region has 15 residues. TCR beta CDR3 amplified by multiplex PCR from about 1,100 ng genomic DNA. Data came from immunoSEQ multiplex PCR; TCRdb stores just in-frame clones and leaves some out. In total, the table holds about 34,000 clones. The chain carries TRBV20-1 and TRBJ1-6; 7 nucleotides agree with TRBD1. Sequences were obtained from blood buffy coat. This TCR derives from a woman between 18 and 70 years old with a cervical HPV16 infection that either progressed to CIN3+ or cleared (not recorded which). CDR3 protein: CSARRQGAYNSPLHF. The DNA read from the CDR3 is TGCAGTGCTAGGAGACAGGGAGCCTATAATTCACCC.